A selection of T cell receptor beta chains follows, all from one sample in a study of shared clonotypes between healthy human individuals. The method was immunoSEQ multiplex PCR; TCRdb's version includes in-frame clones alone and lacks a portion of them. The sample consists of around 2,000,000 clones, about 95% of them appearing once. The sample comprised naive CD4+ T cells sorted from blood. Receptors originate from a man aged 18 to 30 in good health. Each CDR3 is given with its conserved first and last residue. D genes are given only for firm matches. Some rows have no size entry. The others give once, few or many, or a class for an expanded clone.

v_call	j_call	d_call	clone_size	cdr3_length	cdr3_nt	cdr3_aa
TRBV5-1	TRBJ2-3	TRBD2	once	17	TGCGCCAGCAGCTTACCTCTAGCGGGGGCCGGCACAGATACGCAGTATTTT	CASSLPLAGAGTDTQYF
TRBV10-3	TRBJ2-7	TRBD1	-	15	TGTGCCATCAGTGAGTCAACCGGGACAGGCTACGAGCAGTACTTC	CAISESTGTGYEQYF
TRBV28	TRBJ2-7	-	once	13	TGTGCCAGTAAAACAGCAAAAGCCTACGAGCAGTACTTC	CASKTAKAYEQYF
TRBV19	TRBJ1-1	-	-	14	TGTGCCAGTAGCCGACTCCCGGGGAACACTGAAGCTTTCTTT	CASSRLPGNTEAFF
TRBV13	TRBJ2-3	-	-	11	TGTGCCAGCAGCTTTCGGGATACGCAGTATTTT	CASSFRDTQYF
TRBV25-1	TRBJ2-5	-	-	16	TGTGCCAGCAGCGCCTCTCCTGGACAAGGAAAGGAGACCCAGTACTTC	CASSASPGQGKETQYF
TRBV30	TRBJ2-7	-	-	14	TGTGCCTGGAGTGTATTAGTGAGCTCCTACGAGCAGTACTTC	CAWSVLVSSYEQYF
TRBV2	TRBJ2-3	TRBD1	-	15	TGTGCCAGCATCCTCCTCCTGACAGGGGCCATTACGCAGTATTTT	CASILLLTGAITQYF
TRBV20-1	TRBJ2-5	-	-	11	TGCAGTGCAGAGCAGCTCGAGACCCAGTACTTC	CSAEQLETQYF
TRBV2	TRBJ2-7	TRBD2	-	19	TGTGCCAGCAGTGAAGCCCACCCCCTCTGGAGCGGGGACTCCTACGAGCAGTACTTC	CASSEAHPLWSGDSYEQYF
TRBV6-5	TRBJ2-7	-	-	16	TGTGCCAGCAGTTACTCTTCTGCTAGGGGAGCAAACGAGCAGTACTTC	CASSYSSARGANEQYF
TRBV11-2	TRBJ2-7	-	-	16	TGTGCCAGCAGCTTTCTGATGGGGGGAGAAGACTACGAGCAGTACTTC	CASSFLMGGEDYEQYF
TRBV5-1	TRBJ1-1	TRBD1	-	14	TGCGCCAGCAGCTCAAGGACAGGGGGGACTGAAGCTTTCTTT	CASSSRTGGTEAFF
TRBV28	TRBJ1-1	-	-	18	TGTGCCAGCAGTTCCTTCGGAAGGTTTACAGGAGATAACACTGAAGCTTTCTTT	CASSSFGRFTGDNTEAFF
TRBV30	TRBJ1-6	-	once	15	TGTGCCTGGAGTGTGGGTGGGCAGGGGAATTCACCCCTCCACTTT	CAWSVGGQGNSPLHF
TRBV6-5	TRBJ1-2	-	-	14	TGTGCCAGCAGTTCCCTAGGTGGGGGGCATGGCTACACCTTC	CASSSLGGGHGYTF
TRBV12-2	TRBJ2-3	-	once	16	TGTGCAAGTCGCTTCGTATCGCGGGAGTCTACAGATACGCAGTATTTT	CASRFVSRESTDTQYF
TRBV5-6	TRBJ2-3	-	-	14	TGTGCCGGCTCAAGGGGCCAAGGGACAGATACGCAGTATTTT	CAGSRGQGTDTQYF
TRBV5-1	TRBJ1-6	-	-	14	TGCGCCAGCAGCTTGGACACGAGCGGTTCACCCCTCCACTTT	CASSLDTSGSPLHF
TRBV5-8	TRBJ2-5	-	-	15	TGTGCCAGCAGCTTGGGACTCTCGAGCGTGGAGACCCAGTACTTC	CASSLGLSSVETQYF
TRBV2	TRBJ2-4	TRBD1	-	14	TGTGCCAGCAGTGCGGACAGGGGGAAGAACATTCAGTACTTC	CASSADRGKNIQYF
TRBV6-5	TRBJ1-5	-	-	14	TGTGCCAGCAGTACAGACAGTAACAATCAGCCCCAGCATTTT	CASSTDSNNQPQHF
TRBV9	TRBJ2-7	TRBD2	-	15	TGTGCCAGCAGCGTAGGGGGAGGGAACTCCTACGAGCAGTACTTC	CASSVGGGNSYEQYF
TRBV4-3	TRBJ2-3	-	-	19	TGCGCCAGCAGCCAAGTTTCCGGGGGGAACAGGGCGGGTTCAGATACGCAGTATTTT	CASSQVSGGNRAGSDTQYF
TRBV5-1	TRBJ1-2	TRBD1	-	15	TGCGCCAGCAGCTATTCGATTGGACAGGGTTACGGCTACACCTTC	CASSYSIGQGYGYTF
TRBV29-1	TRBJ1-5	-	-	12	TGCAGCGTTGCCGGTAGCAATCAGCCCCAGCATTTT	CSVAGSNQPQHF
TRBV9	TRBJ2-5	TRBD1	-	15	TGTGCCAGCAGCGTAGTCTCAGGGGGCGTGGAGACCCAGTACTTC	CASSVVSGGVETQYF